This note documents a single T cell receptor beta chain sequence. The repertoire was sequenced with immunoSEQ multiplex PCR; TCRdb's copy has only in-frame clones and lacks some. The sample lists 30,000 to 40,000 clones, roughly nine tenths occurring once. This sample was included in a study of T cell changes during pregnancy in multiple sclerosis. V lost 1 base to trimming and J lost 5 bases; unmatched junction nucleotides: 4. The germline CDR1 and CDR2 sequences are MGHRA and YSYEKL. The CDR3 length is 14 residues. This receptor was obtained from a female donor in good health, enrolled as a control in a pregnancy study. Source: CD4+ T cells from peripheral blood mononuclear cells, taken in the third trimester of pregnancy. The rearrangement uses TRBV4-1 and TRBJ1-2; TRBD1 agrees at 7 bases. The CDR3 DNA follows: TGCGCCAGCAGCCAAGCCAACAGGGGATATGGCTACACCTTC. This gives the protein CASSQANRGYGYTF.